The clone carrying this T cell receptor (beta chain) was seen ten or more times. Its antigen is currently unknown. Library construction for TCR beta used iRepertoire HTBI primers and Arm-PCR of CDR3 regions. TCRdb used MiXCR to reprocess the multiplex PCR reads, holding one entry per CDR3 protein. Of approximately 690,000 distinct CDR3 sequences in the sample, approximately 31% are singletons; the top ten hold under 55%. These data originate in a study of regulatory T cells in long-lasting Graves disease. Study-wide points: Compared with new cases, persistent Graves' patients showed reduced TCR diversity.

Time point of the sample: persistent/refractory GD, antithyroid drugs over 5 years with positive TRAb. PBMC-derived RNA was used for the TCR library. The sequence was collected from a female donor with Graves disease. The specimen was peripheral blood mononuclear cells (PBMCs), collected when the disease was refractory, from a patient treated with antithyroid drugs.

CDR3 sequence reads: CASTPGPVPIDGYTF. DNA for the CDR3: TGTGCCAGCACCCCCGGACCCGTCCCCATAGATGGCTACACCTTC. The V gene is TRBV27, the J gene TRBJ1-2, with D unclear. With 7 bases removed from V and 6 bases from J, the gap between germline ends came to 21 bases. This CDR3 is built from 15 residues. From germline, CDR1 is MNHEY and CDR2 SMNVEV (reference sequence).